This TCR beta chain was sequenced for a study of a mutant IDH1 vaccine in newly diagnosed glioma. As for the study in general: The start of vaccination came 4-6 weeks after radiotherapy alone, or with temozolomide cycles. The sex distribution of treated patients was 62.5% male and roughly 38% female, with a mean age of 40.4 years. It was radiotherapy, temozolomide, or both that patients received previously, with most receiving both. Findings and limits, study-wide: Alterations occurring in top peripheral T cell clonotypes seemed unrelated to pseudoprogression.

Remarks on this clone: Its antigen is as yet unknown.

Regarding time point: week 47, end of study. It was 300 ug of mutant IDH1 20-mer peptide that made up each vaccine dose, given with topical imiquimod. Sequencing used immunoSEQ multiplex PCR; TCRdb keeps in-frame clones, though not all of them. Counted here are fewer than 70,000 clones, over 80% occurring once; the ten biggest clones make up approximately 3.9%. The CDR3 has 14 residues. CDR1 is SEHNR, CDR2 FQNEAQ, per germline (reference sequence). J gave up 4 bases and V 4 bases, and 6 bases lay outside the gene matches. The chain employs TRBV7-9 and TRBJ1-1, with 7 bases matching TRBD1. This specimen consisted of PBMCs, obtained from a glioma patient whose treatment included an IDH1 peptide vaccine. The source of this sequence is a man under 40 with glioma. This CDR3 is CASSSDDRVTEAFF. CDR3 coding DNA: TGTGCCAGCAGCTCTGATGACAGGGTCACTGAAGCTTTCTTT.